These 28 T cell receptor beta chains were sequenced from one sample in a study of T cell changes during pregnancy in multiple sclerosis. Assay used: immunoSEQ multiplex PCR; TCRdb lists only in-frame clones, some missing. The sample has tens of thousands of clones, about 90% seen once. Sequencing used CD4+ T cells from peripheral blood mononuclear cells, obtained in the first trimester of pregnancy. Receptors were obtained from a female donor with multiple sclerosis, enrolled in a pregnancy study.

By sample share, this clone is medium-sized. V usage is TRBV5-4 and J usage is TRBJ1-1, with 9 bases lining up with TRBD1. J gave up 4 bases and V 4 bases, and 8 bases lay outside the gene matches. Germline CDR1 is SGHNT and CDR2 is YYREEE (reference sequence). The CDR3 totals 15 residues. The CDR3 is CASSITGGAGTEAFF. The CDR3 nucleotides are TGTGCCAGCAGCATCACAGGGGGCGCCGGCACTGAAGCTTTCTTT.

J is TRBJ2-7 and V is TRBV4-1; possible D gene TRBD1, 6 bases. Germline V gives CDR1 MGHRA, CDR2 YSYEKL. V was shortened by 5 bases and J by 6 bases, with 17 bases between the two germline ends. The CDR3 runs to 14 residues. The CDR3, as DNA: TGCGCCAGCAGCTACAACAGGGCTTCAGGCGAGCAGTACTTC. It encodes CASSYNRASGEQYF.

Concerning this clone: At one of its ends the junction is not consistent with the germline gene, which may arise from a read error. The V call is TRBV7-6, the J call TRBJ1-5; unclear D gene. The CDR3 totals 13 residues. Germline V CDR1 and CDR2: SGHVS, FNYEAQ. DNA for the CDR3: TGTGCCAGCAGCTTAGCAGGAGATCAGCCCCGGCATTTT. Translation: CASSLAGDQPRHF.

Comments on this clone: One junction end disagrees with the germline gene, perhaps due to a read error. This rearrangement joins TRBV30 to TRBJ2-2, with TRBD2 as a possible D gene (5 bases). The CDR3 runs 12 residues. Germline assignment: CDR1 GTSNPN and CDR2 SVGIG (reference sequence). CDR3 loop: CAWSVATGELLF. The DNA of the CDR3 is TGTGCCTGGAGTGTAGCCACCGGGGAGCTGCTTTTT.

The chain carries TRBV25-1 and TRBJ2-7; 10 bases are shared with TRBD2. There are 16 residues in the CDR3. V was pared by 4 bases and J by 6 bases, with 12 bases of the junction left unmatched. CDR1 MGHDK and CDR2 SYGVNS come from the germline V gene. The CDR3 here is CASSAAGSGGLGEQYF. The CDR3 nucleotides are TGTGCCAGCAGTGCCGCGGGTAGCGGGGGGCTAGGCGAGCAGTACTTC.

This chain connects TRBV19 to TRBJ1-1; 7 nucleotides align to TRBD1. In germline, CDR1 is LNHDA, CDR2 SQIVND (reference sequence). V was pared by 3 bases and J by 0 bases, with 10 bases of the junction left unmatched. The CDR3 covers 17 residues. The CDR3, as DNA: TGTGCCAGTAGTATGGGCAGGGGGGTTAAGATGAACACTGAAGCTTTCTTT. This gives the protein CASSMGRGVKMNTEAFF.

The chain joins TRBV7-2 to TRBJ2-7; D not resolved. With 1 base removed from V and 2 bases from J, the gap between germline ends came to 9 bases. This CDR3 is 14 amino acids long. Germline V lookup: CDR1 SGHTA, CDR2 FQGNSA. CDR3 bases: TGTGCCAGCAGCTTAGAGGCAGGAACCTACGAGCAGTACTTC. Residues: CASSLEAGTYEQYF.

The chain carries TRBV29-1 and TRBJ1-2, with a weak D call TRBD1 (5 bases). The germline V and J ends were trimmed by 4 bases and 3 bases, with 15 bases remaining between them. Germline lookup yields CDR1 SQVTM and CDR2 ANQGSEA. The CDR3 is 14 amino acids. CDR3 nucleotide sequence: TGCAGCGTTGGCAGACAGTTTGAGGACTATGGCTACACCTTC. Protein product: CSVGRQFEDYGYTF.

This clone was counted a single time. CDR3 sequence reads: CSVALGGQGAQYF. The CDR3 DNA follows: TGCAGCGTTGCTCTAGGGGGACAGGGGGCCCAGTACTTC. The chain links TRBV29-1 to TRBJ2-5; 11 positions agree with TRBD1. Germline values: CDR1 SQVTM, CDR2 ANQGSEA. V shed 4 bases and J 9 bases; nucleotides not matched to a gene: 7. The CDR3 runs 13 residues.

CDR3 DNA sequence: TGTGCCAGCACGGGACTAGCGGGGGGGCGGGCAGATACGCAGTATTTT. It encodes CASTGLAGGRADTQYF. This chain uses TRBV27 with TRBJ2-3; 16 bases are a match to TRBD2. The germline gives CDR1 MNHEY, CDR2 SMNVEV (reference sequence). This CDR3 is built from 16 residues. Trimming cost V 7 bases and J 4 bases; bases outside gene matches: 5.

Only one count was recorded for this clone. The chain links TRBV5-1 to TRBJ2-3, with D possibly TRBD1 on 6 matching bases. This CDR3 has 16 amino acids. Trimming took off 3 bases at V and 2 bases at J, with 16 bases between the two ends. From germline, CDR1 is SGHRS and CDR2 YFSETQ. This CDR3 is CASSWQPGTTTDTQYF. CDR3 DNA sequence: TGCGCCAGCAGCTGGCAACCAGGGACAACCACAGATACGCAGTATTTT.

V gene TRBV7-2 combines with J gene TRBJ1-1, with 7 bases fitting TRBD1. There are 15 residues in the CDR3. V was clipped by 4 bases and J by 3 bases; unmatched bases: 8. CDR1 is SGHTA and CDR2 is FQGNSA in the germline V gene. The CDR3 DNA follows: TGTGCCAGCAGCTCACAGGGGCGGGTCTACACTGAAGCTTTCTTT. Protein: CASSSQGRVYTEAFF.

V and J are TRBV25-1 and TRBJ1-4, with a weak D call TRBD1 (6 bases). V shed 3 bases and J shed 9 bases, with 20 bases lying between them. Germline V gene lookup returns CDR1 MGHDK and CDR2 SYGVNS. The CDR3 is 16 residues long. CDR3 residues: CASSEPNTGSRKKLFF. The CDR3 nucleotides read TGTGCCAGCAGTGAGCCCAACACAGGGAGTAGGAAAAAACTGTTTTTT.

J is TRBJ1-4 and V is TRBV5-6; perhaps TRBD1 as D (5 bases). The CDR3 has 13 amino acids. Trimming took 0 bases from V and 12 from J, leaving 12 bases between them. The V gene's germline CDR1 is SGHDT and CDR2 YYEEEE. The CDR3 loop reads CASSLAPRDELFF. The CDR3 DNA is TGTGCCAGCAGCTTGGCCCCCAGGGATGAACTGTTTTTT.

V gene TRBV7-2 combines with J gene TRBJ2-5, with TRBD2 identical over 7 bases. CDR1 is SGHTA and CDR2 is FQGNSA in the germline V gene. V shed 5 bases and J 5 bases; nucleotides not matched to a gene: 2. CDR3 length: 12 residues. CDR3: CASSVGRETQYF. CDR3 DNA: TGTGCCAGCAGCGTCGGGAGGGAGACCCAGTACTTC.

In its sample, this clone was seen a few times. The rearrangement uses TRBV19 and TRBJ1-1; D possibly corresponds to TRBD1 (6 bases). Germline V CDR1 and CDR2: LNHDA, SQIVND (reference sequence). Trimming removed 11 bases at V and 12 bases at J, with 31 bases between. This CDR3 spans 15 amino acids. The CDR3 DNA follows: TGTGCCTGGACGCCGGGACACTTAAGCCCCTCTGGGACTTTCTTT. Protein sequence: CAWTPGHLSPSGTFF.

The V call is TRBV6-6, the J call TRBJ1-2; no clear D. Germline lookup yields CDR1 MNHNY and CDR2 SVGAGI (reference sequence). The CDR3 is made up of 11 amino acids. V lost 8 bases and J lost 3, with 7 bases in between. The CDR3 sequence: CASGLHYGYTF. CDR3 nucleotides: TGTGCCAGCGGACTTCACTATGGCTACACCTTC.

On this clone: Sequence at one end of the junction differs from germline and may be a read error. The CDR3 sequence: CASRMDSAKTGELFF. The CDR3 DNA follows: TGTGCCAGCAGGATGGACAGTGCGAAAACCGGGGAGCTGTTTTTT. J is TRBJ2-2 and V is TRBV6-5; TRBD1 might be the D (6 bases). Germline-derived CDR1 and CDR2 are MNHEY and SVGAGI. The CDR3 contains 15 residues.

V and J are TRBV6-6 and TRBJ1-4; D remains unclear. The CDR3 totals 15 residues. CDR1 is MNHNY, CDR2 SVGAGI, per germline (reference sequence). The V and J ends lost 7 bases and 7 bases respectively, with 19 bases between them. The CDR3 sequence: CASTQRGGVGEKLFF. CDR3 DNA: TGTGCCAGCACCCAACGGGGTGGAGTTGGTGAAAAACTGTTTTTT.

The genes are TRBV9 and TRBJ2-7; TRBD1 matches at 8 bases. The CDR3 length is 14 residues. CDR1 and CDR2 from the germline V gene are SGDLS and YYNGEE. V dropped 0 bases and J dropped 6; count of bases not matched to a gene: 5. DNA for the CDR3: TGTGCCAGCAGCGTAGCTGACAGGGGCGGCGAGCAGTACTTC. This gives the protein CASSVADRGGEQYF.

The gene calls are TRBV7-6 and TRBJ2-5; 11 bases match TRBD1. After removal of 5 bases from V and 5 bases from J, the junction contained 7 bases not matched to a gene. Germline loops: CDR1 SGHVS, CDR2 FNYEAQ. The CDR3 length is 15 residues. CDR3 sequence reads: CASSPGQGARETQYF. The CDR3 nucleotides read TGTGCCAGCAGCCCAGGACAGGGGGCAAGGGAGACCCAGTACTTC.

This rearrangement joins TRBV2 to TRBJ1-5; 7 positions agree with TRBD1. CDR1 and CDR2 (germline): SNHLY, FYNNEI. Trimming removed 6 bases from V and 6 bases from J; junction bases left unmatched: 11. The CDR3 has 15 residues. CDR3: CASRGDRVLGQPQHF. The CDR3 DNA sequence: TGTGCCAGCAGAGGCGACAGGGTCCTCGGTCAGCCCCAGCATTTT.

This clone has a single count. The rearrangement uses TRBV29-1 and TRBJ1-2, with 7 bases aligning to TRBD1. V dropped 6 bases and J dropped 5; count of bases not matched to a gene: 12. Per the germline V gene, CDR1 is SQVTM and CDR2 is ANQGSEA. The CDR3 contains 14 residues. The CDR3 spells CSVDEQGTDYGYTF. The CDR3 region has the DNA TGCAGCGTGGACGAACAGGGGACGGATTATGGCTACACCTTC. The full variable domain, in which reference TRBV29-1 and TRBJ1-2 provide the parts outside the CDR3, is SAVISQKPSRDICQRGTSLTIQCQVDSQVTMMFWYRQQPGQSLTLIATANQGSEATYESGFVIDKFPISRPNLTFSTLTVSNMSPEDSSIYLCSVDEQGTDYGYTFGSGTRLTVV.

V and J are TRBV30 and TRBJ2-5; D ambiguous. Trimming left V 0 bases short and J 4 bases short, with 12 bases between. This CDR3 region has 14 residues. Germline CDR1 and CDR2: GTSNPN and SVGIG (reference sequence). The CDR3 DNA sequence: TGTGCCTGGAGTGTTGACGGGTTAAGAGAGACCCAGTACTTC. Translating gives CAWSVDGLRETQYF.

This clone was seen a single time. The V and J genes are TRBV5-1 and TRBJ2-7; TRBD1 agrees at 9 bases. The CDR3 is 16 residues long. Germline lookup yields CDR1 SGHRS and CDR2 YFSETQ. V lost 0 bases and J lost 5; bases outside the gene matches: 9. CDR3 amino acids: CASSLGQGVSTHEQYF. In DNA, the CDR3 is TGCGCCAGCAGCTTGGGACAGGGGGTCTCTACCCACGAGCAGTACTTC.

The chain couples TRBV2 to TRBJ2-5; 8 nucleotides line up with TRBD2. V trimming: 4 bases; J trimming: 2 bases; junction bases outside the gene matches: 3. Germline loops: CDR1 SNHLY, CDR2 FYNNEI. The CDR3 spans 14 residues. This chain's CDR3 is CASSVQRGQETQYF. The CDR3 nucleotides read TGTGCCAGCAGTGTCCAGCGGGGGCAAGAGACCCAGTACTTC.

V is TRBV7-2 and J is TRBJ2-7; TRBD1 matches 9 bases. Germline V gene lookup returns CDR1 SGHTA and CDR2 FQGNSA. J gave up 4 bases and V 5 bases, and 12 bases lay outside the gene matches. The CDR3 spans 16 residues. The CDR3 is CASSDLLGTGLYEQYF. CDR3 DNA: TGTGCCAGCAGCGATCTCTTGGGGACAGGGTTATACGAGCAGTACTTC.

The chain links TRBV7-2 to TRBJ1-5, with D perhaps TRBD1 (6 bases). CDR3 length: 13 amino acids. V gave up 5 bases and J gave up 7 bases, with 12 bases separating them. The germline V gene encodes CDR1 SGHTA and CDR2 FQGNSA. Written as DNA, the CDR3 is TGTGCCAGCAGCAACAGGGATCAACAGCCCCAGCATTTT. Residues: CASSNRDQQPQHF.